This T cell receptor beta chain comes out of a study of blood T cell repertoires in COVID-19. Background on the study: COVID-19 samples collected from the United States, Italy and Spain covered acute and convalescent phases. In each case, the material was cDNA or gDNA derived from T cells, B-cell-depleted T cells, or PBMCs.

Source study methods: Amplification of reference gene primers was used by the study to estimate nucleated cell counts. The protocol was immunoSEQ multiplex PCR, while the TCRdb copy is restricted to in-frame clones and leaves out a portion. Clone size and V and J calls were adopted from that table, with D and trimming inferred from the DNA. This table has 200,000 to 300,000 clones, around 87% appearing once. This CDR3 spans 12 amino acids. Trimming stripped 7 bases from V and 7 bases from J, with 11 bases between. Germline-derived CDR1 and CDR2 are MDHEN and SYDVKM. V is TRBV28 and J is TRBJ1-5; D unclear. The sequenced sample was peripheral blood. This sequence originates from a woman aged 45-59 years with acute or convalescent COVID-19. The CDR3 spells CASTMGSQPQHF. Written as DNA, the CDR3 is TGTGCCAGCACTATGGGGAGCCAGCCCCAGCATTTT.